The 5 T cell receptor beta chains below were found in one sample sequenced in a study of shared clonotypes between healthy human individuals. Sequencing used immunoSEQ multiplex PCR; TCRdb keeps in-frame clones, though not all of them. This sample carries about 1.5 million clones, more than 95% of them seen once, and the ten largest clones take over 1%. Source material: naive CD4+ T cells sorted from blood. Regarding subset: CD45RA+ positively selected. Receptors were obtained from a man aged 25 to 40 in good health.

In its sample, this clone was seen once. V and J are TRBV10-3 and TRBJ2-2; D ambiguous. Germline V gene sequence: CDR1 ENHRY, CDR2 SYGVKD. Trimming took off 8 bases at V and 4 bases at J, with 8 bases between the two ends. CDR3 size: 12 residues. The chain's CDR3 is CAISGSTGELFF. The CDR3 coding sequence is TGTGCCATCTCGGGCTCCACCGGGGAGCTGTTTTTT.

The rearrangement joins TRBV19 to TRBJ2-1; 9 bases line up with TRBD2. The CDR3 spans 18 residues. Germline loops: CDR1 LNHDA, CDR2 SQIVND (reference sequence). The V segment lost 4 bases and the J segment 5 bases; nucleotides outside the gene matches: 15. The CDR3 DNA is TGTGCCAGTAGTAGGGTGGCGGGAGGGCCCTCAACGGACAATGAGCAGTTCTTC. It codes for CASSRVAGGPSTDNEQFF.

The chain carries TRBV6-5 and TRBJ1-3; 10 bases match TRBD1. Germline V gene lookup returns CDR1 MNHEY and CDR2 SVGAGI. The ends lost 6 bases at V and 3 bases at J; junction bases unmatched: 5. The CDR3 runs 15 residues. CDR3 sequence reads: CASRRTGGNGNTIYF. The CDR3 DNA follows: TGTGCCAGCAGACGGACAGGGGGGAATGGAAACACCATATATTTT.

The gene calls are TRBV7-3 and TRBJ2-7; D is perhaps TRBD2 (5 bases). Trimming pared 5 bases from V and 6 bases from J, leaving 14 bases between. Germline CDR1 and CDR2: SGHTA and FQGTGA. The CDR3 is 13 residues long. DNA of the CDR3: TGTGCCAGCAGCCCTTCTGAGGGCCTCGAGCAGTACTTC. Amino acid sequence: CASSPSEGLEQYF.

With regard to this clone: The sample holds other DNA sequences that translate to the same CDR3. The J gene is TRBJ2-5, the V gene TRBV19; possible D gene TRBD2, 5 bases. V was pared by 3 bases and J by 5 bases, with 7 bases between. The CDR3 is made up of 12 amino acids. Germline CDR1 is LNHDA and CDR2 is SQIVND (reference sequence). Here the CDR3 DNA reads TGTGCCAGTAGTATTGGAGGTGAGACCCAGTACTTC. Its protein product is CASSIGGETQYF.